Below are 32 T cell receptor beta chains sequenced from a single sample in a study of control samples from healthy donors and cancer patients. Libraries were prepared by immunoSEQ multiplex PCR; TCRdb keeps only in-frame clonotypes and omits some of them. The table shows 85,000 to 120,000 clones, with about 91% occurring only once. Sequencing was performed on blood. The receptors shown here come from a woman under 30 in good health.

V and J are TRBV4-1 and TRBJ1-5; no firm D call. The CDR3 has 14 residues. V lost 3 bases, J lost 5 bases, and 11 bases lay in between. Germline CDR1 MGHRA, CDR2 YSYEKL. The CDR3 reads CASSHYGEDQPQHF. The CDR3 coding sequence is TGCGCCAGCAGCCACTATGGGGAGGATCAGCCCCAGCATTTT.

The chain uses TRBV7-2 and TRBJ1-5, with a weak D call TRBD1 (6 bases). Germline loops: CDR1 SGHTA, CDR2 FQGNSA. There are 14 residues in the CDR3. With 4 bases removed from V and 1 base from J, the gap between germline ends came to 8 bases. CDR3 sequence (DNA): TGTGCCAGCAGCTCTACAGGGAGCAATCAGCCCCAGCATTTT. Translating it yields CASSSTGSNQPQHF.

The chain is built from TRBV7-8 and TRBJ2-5; 7 bases fit TRBD2. Germline-derived CDR1 and CDR2 are SGHVS and FQNEAQ. V lost 5 bases and J lost 5; bases outside the gene matches: 11. The CDR3 sequence is 15 residues long. For the CDR3, the DNA is TGTGCCAGCAGCCTACCGGGGGGAGAGGGGGAGACCCAGTACTTC. This gives the protein CASSLPGGEGETQYF.

The rearrangement links TRBV10-3 to TRBJ2-3, with a weak D call TRBD1 (5 bases). This CDR3 comprises 14 residues. Germline CDR1 ENHRY, CDR2 SYGVKD. Trimming stripped 3 bases from V and 4 bases from J, with 11 bases between. The CDR3 DNA is TGTGCCATCAGTGAACAGGAGCCCCCAGATACGCAGTATTTT. Translating gives CAISEQEPPDTQYF.

A single count supports this clone. This chain connects TRBV4-1 to TRBJ1-2; 7 nucleotides align to TRBD1. Germline CDR1 MGHRA, CDR2 YSYEKL. V shed 3 bases, J shed 8 bases, and the junction held 12 bases outside the gene matches. There are 15 residues in the CDR3. The chain's CDR3 is CASSQSGTDLLGYTF. The CDR3 bases are TGCGCCAGCAGCCAGTCCGGGACAGATCTTTTAGGCTACACCTTC.

V is TRBV10-1 and J is TRBJ1-5; possible D gene TRBD1, 5 bases. Germline assignment: CDR1 WNHNN and CDR2 SYGVQD (reference sequence). This CDR3 region has 15 residues. V was clipped by 0 bases and J by 3 bases, with 9 bases between them. CDR3 protein: CASSESIGANQPQHF. The CDR3 DNA reads as TGCGCCAGCAGTGAGTCGATTGGGGCCAATCAGCCCCAGCATTTT.

J is TRBJ1-2 and V is TRBV19; D gene unclear. Deletions cut 3 bases from V and 0 bases from J, with 11 bases between. Germline CDR1 LNHDA, CDR2 SQIVND (reference sequence). The length of the CDR3 is 15 residues. CDR3 coding DNA: TGTGCCAGTAGTATTCTTAACGGGGCTAACTATGGCTACACCTTC. Protein product: CASSILNGANYGYTF.

The chain recombines TRBV5-5 with TRBJ1-5; TRBD1 aligns across 8 bases. With 2 bases clipped from V and 5 bases from J, the junction kept 3 bases outside the gene matches. From germline, CDR1 is SGHKS and CDR2 YYEKEE (reference sequence). The CDR3 totals 14 residues. Here the CDR3 reads CASSFQDRDQPQHF. The CDR3 DNA reads as TGTGCCAGCAGCTTCCAGGACAGGGATCAGCCCCAGCATTTT.

V gene TRBV3-1 (or the pseudogene TRBV3-2) combines with J gene TRBJ1-5, with a possible D match to TRBD1 (5 bases). V was shortened by 2 bases and J by 9 bases, with 11 bases between the two germline ends. Per the germline V gene, CDR1 is LGHDT and CDR2 is YNNKEL (reference sequence). This CDR3 contains 13 residues. The CDR3 region is CASSQQGFWPQHF. CDR3 in DNA: TGTGCCAGCAGCCAACAGGGTTTTTGGCCCCAGCATTTT.

CDR3 DNA sequence: TGTGCCAGCAGCGACCGGTGGGGACGCGAGCAGTACTTC. It is translated as CASSDRWGREQYF. The gene calls are TRBV9 and TRBJ2-7; D might be TRBD1 or TRBD2, each matching 5 bases. V lost 3 bases and J lost 6, with 13 bases in between. The CDR3 loop spans 13 amino acids. Per the germline V gene, CDR1 is SGDLS and CDR2 is YYNGEE. The variable domain in full, completed from reference TRBV9 and TRBJ2-7, reads DSGVTQTPKHLITATGQRVTLRCSPRSGDLSVYWYQQSLDQGLQFLIQYYNGEERAKGNILERFSAQQFPDLHSELNLSSLELGDSALYFCASSDRWGREQYFGPGTRLTVT.

DNA for the CDR3: TGTGCCAGCAGGACTAGCGGGGGAACTTCTAATGAGCAGTTCTTC. The encoded protein is CASRTSGGTSNEQFF. This chain uses TRBV6-5 with TRBJ2-1; 12 bases agree with TRBD2. The CDR3 sequence is 15 residues long. In germline, CDR1 is MNHEY, CDR2 SVGAGI. Unmatched junction bases numbered 7, after V lost 6 bases and J lost 7 bases.

Only a few counts were recorded for this clone. The chain joins TRBV4-2 to TRBJ2-7, with TRBD2 matching 9 bases. The CDR3 is made up of 18 amino acids. The V gene end was trimmed by 0 bases and the J gene end by 2 bases; junction bases not matched to a gene: 11. Per the germline V gene, CDR1 is LGHNA and CDR2 is YNFKEQ. CDR3 DNA: TGTGCCAGCAGCCAAGATAGGACTAGCGTCCCGAACCCCTACGAGCAGTACTTC. Its protein is CASSQDRTSVPNPYEQYF.

This chain joins TRBV30 and TRBJ1-2, with D possibly matching TRBD1 (5 bases). The CDR3 covers 11 residues. Germline CDR1 and CDR2: GTSNPN and SVGIG (reference sequence). V was shortened by 5 bases and J by 7 bases, with 11 bases between the two germline ends. The CDR3 sequence: CAWDRKRGYTF. As DNA, the CDR3 is TGTGCCTGGGACAGAAAACGTGGCTACACCTTC.

The V and J genes are TRBV6-5 and TRBJ1-2, with 12 nucleotides matching TRBD1. V was clipped by 6 bases and J by 3 bases; unmatched bases: 5. The CDR3 is 15 amino acids. CDR1 is MNHEY and CDR2 is SVGAGI in the germline V gene. This CDR3 is CASRKGTGGDYGYTF. The CDR3 nucleotides are TGTGCCAGCAGGAAGGGGACAGGGGGCGACTATGGCTACACCTTC.

This clone appeared a single time. The chain couples TRBV19 to TRBJ2-7, with TRBD2 matching over 12 bases. J gave up 2 bases and V 1 base, and 6 bases lay outside the gene matches. This CDR3 has 17 residues. Per the germline V gene, CDR1 is LNHDA and CDR2 is SQIVND (reference sequence). The CDR3: CASSIGGLAGETYEQYF. CDR3 sequence (DNA): TGTGCCAGTAGTATAGGGGGACTAGCGGGCGAGACCTACGAGCAGTACTTC.

The genes are TRBV9 and TRBJ2-7; 7 bases map to TRBD1. V lost 4 bases to trimming and J lost 0 bases; unmatched junction nucleotides: 1. Looked up from germline, CDR1 is SGDLS and CDR2 is YYNGEE. The CDR3 has 13 amino acids. CDR3: CASSTGVSYEQYF. The CDR3 coding sequence is TGTGCCAGCAGCACAGGGGTCTCCTACGAGCAGTACTTC.

The chain joins TRBV5-1 to TRBJ2-1, with 10 bases matching TRBD1. V was clipped by 5 bases and J by 4 bases; unmatched bases: 3. Germline CDR1 and CDR2: SGHRS and YFSETQ. This CDR3 comprises 14 residues. CDR3 DNA: TGCGCCAGCAGTGGGACAGGGGTTTACAATGAGCAGTTCTTC. It specifies CASSGTGVYNEQFF.

The V gene is TRBV24-1, the J gene TRBJ2-1; D possibly corresponds to TRBD2 (7 bases). V was shortened by 7 bases and J by 2 bases, with 11 bases between the two germline ends. CDR1 and CDR2 from the germline V gene are KGHDR and SFDVKD. The CDR3 contains 14 residues. CDR3 protein: CATRGGQPYNEQFF. CDR3 DNA: TGTGCCACCAGGGGGGGGCAACCCTACAATGAGCAGTTCTTC.

The V and J genes are TRBV5-4 and TRBJ1-3, with D tentatively TRBD1 (6 bases). Germline CDR1 SGHNT, CDR2 YYREEE (reference sequence). V lost 1 base, J lost 4 bases, and 12 bases lay in between. The CDR3 spans 15 residues. The CDR3 bases are TGTGCCAGCAGCTTGCGGGGGGCGCCCGGAAACACCATATATTTT. Translating it yields CASSLRGAPGNTIYF.

The CDR3 DNA sequence: TGTGCCAGCAGCGCGGGATCCCCAGGGGCTTGGACTGAAGCTTTCTTT. Encoded protein: CASSAGSPGAWTEAFF. The chain uses TRBV9 and TRBJ1-1, with D perhaps matching TRBD1 (6 bases). The CDR3 has 16 amino acids. The germline gives CDR1 SGDLS, CDR2 YYNGEE. Between the trimmed V and J ends, which lost 3 bases and 5 bases, there was a span of 20 bases.

The chain employs TRBV9 and TRBJ2-5; D is unresolved. There are 12 residues in the CDR3. The V and J ends lost 3 bases and 5 bases respectively, with 8 bases between them. Germline CDR1 reads SGDLS; CDR2 reads YYNGEE. The CDR3 coding sequence is TGTGCCAGCAGCGCGGGTAGGGAGACCCAGTACTTC. Encoded protein: CASSAGRETQYF. Full variable domain (rest looked up from reference TRBV9 and TRBJ2-5): DSGVTQTPKHLITATGQRVTLRCSPRSGDLSVYWYQQSLDQGLQFLIQYYNGEERAKGNILERFSAQQFPDLHSELNLSSLELGDSALYFCASSAGRETQYFGPGTRLLVL.

The chain links TRBV2 to TRBJ1-2, with a weak D call TRBD1 (5 bases). The CDR3 has 11 amino acids. Germline CDR1 SNHLY, CDR2 FYNNEI. Trimming removed 8 bases from V and 7 bases from J, with 11 bases in between. CDR3: CASLRGPGYTF. The CDR3 DNA sequence: TGTGCCAGCCTAAGGGGACCTGGCTACACCTTC.

The CDR3 coding sequence is TGTGCCAGCAGCTTCACCCCCCCCCTAGAGGAGACCCAGTACTTC. This translates into CASSFTPPLEETQYF. This sequence joins TRBV11-3 and TRBJ2-5; no clear D gene. Germline V CDR1 and CDR2: SGHNT, YENEEA. This CDR3 region has 15 residues. Deletions cut 3 bases from V and 5 bases from J, with 16 bases between.

V usage is TRBV12-3 or TRBV12-4 and J usage is TRBJ2-5; D not resolved. V was pared by 3 bases and J by 4 bases, with 9 bases between. The CDR3 is made up of 13 amino acids. The CDR3 region is CASSLPLRETQYF. The CDR3 DNA follows: TGTGCCAGCAGTTTGCCCCTGCGAGAGACCCAGTACTTC.

This rearrangement joins TRBV11-3 to TRBJ2-6; D call uncertain. The V gene's germline CDR1 is SGHNT and CDR2 YENEEA. CDR3 length equals 16 residues. Between the trimmed V and J ends, which lost 3 bases and 1 base, there was a span of 10 bases. The CDR3 region is CASSFNIGSGANVLTF. The CDR3 nucleotides are TGTGCCAGCAGCTTTAATATAGGATCTGGGGCCAACGTCCTGACTTTC.

V and J are TRBV7-9 and TRBJ2-1; D unresolved. This CDR3 has 12 amino acids. The V gene lost 0 bases and the J gene lost 9 bases, with 6 bases spanning the gap. From germline, CDR1 is SEHNR and CDR2 FQNEAQ (reference sequence). DNA for the CDR3: TGTGCCAGCAGCTTAGCGCTAATTGAGCAGTTCTTC. Its translation is CASSLALIEQFF.

The gene calls are TRBV7-6 and TRBJ1-1, with D uncertain. Germline lookup yields CDR1 SGHVS and CDR2 FNYEAQ. V was shortened by 1 base and J by 7 bases, with 16 bases between the two germline ends. This CDR3 region has 15 residues. The CDR3 here is CASSLVPSVLYEAFF. The CDR3, as DNA: TGTGCCAGCAGCTTAGTTCCAAGTGTTCTTTATGAAGCTTTCTTT.

The chain links TRBV28 to TRBJ1-1; maybe TRBD1 (6 bases). This CDR3 has 15 amino acids. Trimming stripped 4 bases from V and 5 bases from J, with 17 bases between. Germline CDR1 MDHEN, CDR2 SYDVKM. The CDR3 DNA sequence: TGTGCCAGCAGTTCCAGGGGAGGGGCCCGGACTGAAGCTTTCTTT. Amino acid sequence: CASSSRGGARTEAFF.

V gene TRBV4-1 combines with J gene TRBJ2-2, with D unclear. Germline V lookup: CDR1 MGHRA, CDR2 YSYEKL. Trimming stripped 0 bases from V and 2 bases from J, with 7 bases between. The CDR3 has 15 amino acids. The DNA of the CDR3 is TGCGCCAGCAGCCAAGATAGGTCAAACACCGGGGAGCTGTTTTTT. The encoded protein is CASSQDRSNTGELFF.

The genes are TRBV12-3 or TRBV12-4 and TRBJ1-1; D is unresolved. The CDR3 is made up of 13 amino acids. Deletions cut 5 bases from V and 4 bases from J, with 11 bases between. The CDR3, as DNA: TGTGCCAGCAGTGCGGACGGAGGCACTGAAGCTTTCTTT. This encodes CASSADGGTEAFF.

The chain combines TRBV19 with TRBJ2-2, with 7 bases aligning to TRBD1. After removal of 8 bases from V and 4 bases from J, the junction contained 4 bases not matched to a gene. There are 13 residues in the CDR3. Germline-derived CDR1 and CDR2 are LNHDA and SQIVND (reference sequence). In DNA form, the CDR3 reads TGTGCCAGTGATCGACAGGGCACCGGGGAGCTGTTTTTT. It encodes CASDRQGTGELFF.

About this clone: Other DNA variants within this sample encode the same CDR3. The rearrangement links TRBV11-3 to TRBJ1-4; 8 bases match TRBD1. Looked up from germline, CDR1 is SGHNT and CDR2 is YENEEA. The CDR3 totals 15 residues. With 9 bases clipped from V and 8 bases from J, the junction kept 14 bases outside the gene matches. CDR3 sequence: CASKGQALGKEKLFF. CDR3 sequence (DNA): TGTGCCAGTAAGGGACAGGCGCTTGGGAAGGAAAAACTGTTTTTT.